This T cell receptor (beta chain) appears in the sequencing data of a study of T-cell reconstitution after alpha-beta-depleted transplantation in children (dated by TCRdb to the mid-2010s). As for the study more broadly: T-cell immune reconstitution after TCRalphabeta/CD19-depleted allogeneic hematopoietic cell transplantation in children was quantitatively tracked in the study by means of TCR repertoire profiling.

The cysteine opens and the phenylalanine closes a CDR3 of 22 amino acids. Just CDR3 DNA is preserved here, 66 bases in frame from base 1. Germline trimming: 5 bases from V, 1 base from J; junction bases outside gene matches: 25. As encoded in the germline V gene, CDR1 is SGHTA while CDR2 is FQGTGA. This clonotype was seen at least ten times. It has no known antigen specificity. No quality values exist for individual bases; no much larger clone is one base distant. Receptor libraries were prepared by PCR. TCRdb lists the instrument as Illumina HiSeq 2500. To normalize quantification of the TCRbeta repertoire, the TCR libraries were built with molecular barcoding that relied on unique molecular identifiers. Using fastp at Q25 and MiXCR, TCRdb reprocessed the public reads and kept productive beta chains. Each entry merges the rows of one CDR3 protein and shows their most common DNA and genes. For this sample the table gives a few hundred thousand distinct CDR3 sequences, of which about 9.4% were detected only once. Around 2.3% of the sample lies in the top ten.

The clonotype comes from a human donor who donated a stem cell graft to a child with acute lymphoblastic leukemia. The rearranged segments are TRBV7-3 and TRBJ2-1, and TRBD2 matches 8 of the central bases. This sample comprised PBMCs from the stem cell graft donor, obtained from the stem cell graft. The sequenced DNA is TGTGCCAGCAGCGATGGGGGCGCGGGAGGCCGACTTTGGACCTGGTCCTACAATGAGCAGTTCTTC. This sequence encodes CASSDGGAGGRLWTWSYNEQFF. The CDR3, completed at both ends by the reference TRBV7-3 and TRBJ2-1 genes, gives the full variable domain GAGVSQTPSNKVTEKGKYVELRCDPISGHTALYWYRQSLGQGPEFLIYFQGTGAADDSGLPNDRFFAVRPEGSVSTLKIQRTERGDSAVYLCASSDGGAGGRLWTWSYNEQFFGPGTRLTVL.